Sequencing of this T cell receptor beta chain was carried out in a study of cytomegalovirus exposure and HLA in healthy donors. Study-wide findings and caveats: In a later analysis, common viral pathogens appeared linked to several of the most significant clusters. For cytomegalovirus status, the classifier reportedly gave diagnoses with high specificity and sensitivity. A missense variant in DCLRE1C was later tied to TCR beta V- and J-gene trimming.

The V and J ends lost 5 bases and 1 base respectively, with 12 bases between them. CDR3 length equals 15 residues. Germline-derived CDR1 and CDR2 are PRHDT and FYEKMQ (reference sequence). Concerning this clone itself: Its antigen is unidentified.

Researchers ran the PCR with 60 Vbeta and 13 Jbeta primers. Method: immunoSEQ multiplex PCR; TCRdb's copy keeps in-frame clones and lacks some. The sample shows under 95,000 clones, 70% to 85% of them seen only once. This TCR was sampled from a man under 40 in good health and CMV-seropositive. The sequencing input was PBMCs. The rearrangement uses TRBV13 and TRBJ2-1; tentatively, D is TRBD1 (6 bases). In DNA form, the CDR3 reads TGTGCCAGCAGCCCACAGGGTAGGTCCTACAATGAGCAGTTCTTC. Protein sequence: CASSPQGRSYNEQFF.